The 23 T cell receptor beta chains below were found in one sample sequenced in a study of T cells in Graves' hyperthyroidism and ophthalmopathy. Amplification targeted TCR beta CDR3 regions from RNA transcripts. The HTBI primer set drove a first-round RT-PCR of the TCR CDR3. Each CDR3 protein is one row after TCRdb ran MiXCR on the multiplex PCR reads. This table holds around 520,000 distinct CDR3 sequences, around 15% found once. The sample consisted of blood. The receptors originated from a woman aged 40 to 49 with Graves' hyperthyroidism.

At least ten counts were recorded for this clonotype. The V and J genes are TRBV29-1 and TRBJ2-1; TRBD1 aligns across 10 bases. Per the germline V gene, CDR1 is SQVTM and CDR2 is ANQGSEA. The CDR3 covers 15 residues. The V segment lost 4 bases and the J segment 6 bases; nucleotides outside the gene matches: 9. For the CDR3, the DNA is TGCAGCGTTGGTGGCGGGACAGGGGCCTTCAATGAGCAGTTCTTC. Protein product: CSVGGGTGAFNEQFF.

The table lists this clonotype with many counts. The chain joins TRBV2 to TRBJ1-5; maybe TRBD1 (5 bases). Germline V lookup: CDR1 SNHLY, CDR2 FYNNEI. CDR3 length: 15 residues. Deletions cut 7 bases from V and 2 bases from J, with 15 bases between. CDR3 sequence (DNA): TGTGCCAGCACTGGATTGGGGGGTGGCAATCAGCCCCAGCATTTT. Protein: CASTGLGGGNQPQHF.

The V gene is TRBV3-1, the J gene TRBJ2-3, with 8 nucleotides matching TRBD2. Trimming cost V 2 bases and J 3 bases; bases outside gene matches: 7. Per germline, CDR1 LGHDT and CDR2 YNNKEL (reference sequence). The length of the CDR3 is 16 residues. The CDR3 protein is CASSQRKTGGTDTQYF. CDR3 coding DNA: TGTGCCAGCAGCCAAAGGAAAACGGGAGGGACAGATACGCAGTATTTT.

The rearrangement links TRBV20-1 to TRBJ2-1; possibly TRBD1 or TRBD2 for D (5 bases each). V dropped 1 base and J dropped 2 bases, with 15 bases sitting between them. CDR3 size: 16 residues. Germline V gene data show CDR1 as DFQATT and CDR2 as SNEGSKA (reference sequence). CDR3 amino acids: CSARGGDYSTYNEQFF. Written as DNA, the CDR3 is TGCAGTGCTAGAGGAGGGGATTATAGTACCTACAATGAGCAGTTCTTC.

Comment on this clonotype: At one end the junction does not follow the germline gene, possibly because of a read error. Written as DNA, the CDR3 is TGTGCCAGCAGGTACTCAGGGGGAGAGACCCAGTACTTC. Amino acid sequence: CASRYSGGETQYF. This chain connects TRBV6-6 to TRBJ2-5; 7 nucleotides agree with TRBD1. In germline, CDR1 is MNHNY, CDR2 SVGAGI (reference sequence). CDR3 length equals 13 residues.

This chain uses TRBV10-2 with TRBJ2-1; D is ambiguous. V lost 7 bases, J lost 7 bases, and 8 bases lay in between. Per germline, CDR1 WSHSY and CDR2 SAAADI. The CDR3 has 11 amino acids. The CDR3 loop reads CASKRWNEQFF. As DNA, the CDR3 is TGCGCCAGCAAGCGTTGGAATGAGCAGTTCTTC.

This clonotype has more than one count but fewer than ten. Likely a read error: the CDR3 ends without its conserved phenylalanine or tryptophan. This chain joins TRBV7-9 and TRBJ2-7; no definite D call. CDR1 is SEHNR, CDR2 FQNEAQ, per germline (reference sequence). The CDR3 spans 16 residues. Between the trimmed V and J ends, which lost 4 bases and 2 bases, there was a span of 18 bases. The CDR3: CASSSPSDLHPYEQYS. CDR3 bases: TGTGCCAGCAGCTCCCCAAGCGACCTGCACCCCTACGAGCAGTACTCC.

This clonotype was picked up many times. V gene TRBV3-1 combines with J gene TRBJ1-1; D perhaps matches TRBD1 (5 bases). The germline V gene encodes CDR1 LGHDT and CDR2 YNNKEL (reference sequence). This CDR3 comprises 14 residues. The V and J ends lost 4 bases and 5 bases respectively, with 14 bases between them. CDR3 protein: CASSRRPQGTEAFF. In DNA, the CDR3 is TGTGCCAGCAGCCGGCGGCCTCAGGGTACTGAAGCTTTCTTT.

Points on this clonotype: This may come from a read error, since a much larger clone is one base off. CDR3 DNA sequence: TGTGCCGGCAGTTCGGAAGGATCCGGCTACACCTTC. Its protein product is CAGSSEGSGYTF. This chain joins TRBV6-5 and TRBJ1-2; D ambiguous. The CDR3 length is 12 residues. Germline loops: CDR1 MNHEY, CDR2 SVGAGI.

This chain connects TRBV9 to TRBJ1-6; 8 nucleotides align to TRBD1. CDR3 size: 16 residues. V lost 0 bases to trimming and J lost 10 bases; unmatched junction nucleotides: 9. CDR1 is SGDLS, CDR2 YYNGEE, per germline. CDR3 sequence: CASSVAPTGGESPLHF. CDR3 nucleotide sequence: TGTGCCAGCAGCGTAGCTCCCACAGGGGGAGAATCACCCCTCCACTTT.

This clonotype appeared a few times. The CDR3 DNA reads TGTGCCAGCAAAACGGACAGGAGCAATCAGCCCCAGCATTTT. It is translated as CASKTDRSNQPQHF. This chain uses TRBV6-1 with TRBJ1-5, with TRBD1 matching 7 bases. With V trimmed by 7 bases and J by 1 base, 4 bases remained unmatched. Per the germline V gene, CDR1 is MNHNS and CDR2 is SASEGT. The CDR3 contains 14 residues.

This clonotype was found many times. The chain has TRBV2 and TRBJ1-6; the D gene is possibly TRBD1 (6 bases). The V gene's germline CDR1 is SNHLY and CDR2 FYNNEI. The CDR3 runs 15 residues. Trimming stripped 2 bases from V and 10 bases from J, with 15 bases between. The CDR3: CASSELGGVRSPLHF. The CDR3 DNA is TGTGCCAGCAGTGAATTAGGGGGGGTGCGGTCACCCCTCCACTTT. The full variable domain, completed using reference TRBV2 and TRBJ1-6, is EPEVTQTPSHQVTQMGQEVILRCVPISNHLYFYWYRQILGQKVEFLVSFYNNEISEKSEIFDDQFSVERPDGSNFTLKIRSTKLEDSAMYFCASSELGGVRSPLHFGNGTRLTVT.

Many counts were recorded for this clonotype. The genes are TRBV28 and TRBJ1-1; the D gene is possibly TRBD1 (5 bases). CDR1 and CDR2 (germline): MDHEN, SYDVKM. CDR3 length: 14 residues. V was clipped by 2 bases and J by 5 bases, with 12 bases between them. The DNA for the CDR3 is TGTGCCAGCAGTTTAAAACAGGCGAATACTGAAGCTTTCTTT. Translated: CASSLKQANTEAFF.

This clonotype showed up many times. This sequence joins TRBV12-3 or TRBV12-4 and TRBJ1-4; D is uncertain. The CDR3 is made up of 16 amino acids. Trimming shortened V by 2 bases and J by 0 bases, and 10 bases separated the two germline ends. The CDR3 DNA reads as TGTGCCAGCAGTTTATATGATGGGGCAACTAATGAAAAACTGTTTTTT. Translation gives CASSLYDGATNEKLFF.

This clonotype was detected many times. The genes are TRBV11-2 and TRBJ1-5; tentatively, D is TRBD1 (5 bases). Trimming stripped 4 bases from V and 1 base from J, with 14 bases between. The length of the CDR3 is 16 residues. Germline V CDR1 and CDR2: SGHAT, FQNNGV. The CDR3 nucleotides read TGTGCCAGCAGCTCGCCGGAAGGGGTGAGCAATCAGCCCCAGCATTTT. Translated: CASSSPEGVSNQPQHF.

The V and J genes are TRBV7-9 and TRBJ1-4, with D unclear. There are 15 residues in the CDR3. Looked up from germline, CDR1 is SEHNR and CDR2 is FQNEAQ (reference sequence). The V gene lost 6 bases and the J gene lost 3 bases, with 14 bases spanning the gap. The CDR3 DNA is TGTGCCAGCAGTCCACCCCGGGTCCCTAATGAAAAACTGTTTTTT. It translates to CASSPPRVPNEKLFF. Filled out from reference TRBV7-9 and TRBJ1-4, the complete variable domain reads DTGVSQNPRHKITKRGQNVTFRCDPISEHNRLYWYRQTLGQGPEFLTYFQNEAQLEKSRLLSDRFSAERPKGSFSTLEIQRTEQGDSAMYLCASSPPRVPNEKLFFGSGTQLSVL.

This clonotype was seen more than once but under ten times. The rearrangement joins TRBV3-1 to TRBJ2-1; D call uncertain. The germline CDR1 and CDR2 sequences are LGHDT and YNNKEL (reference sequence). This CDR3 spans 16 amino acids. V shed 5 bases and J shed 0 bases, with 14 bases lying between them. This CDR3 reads CASSTHKPSSYNEQFF. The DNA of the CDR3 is TGTGCCAGCAGCACCCACAAGCCCAGCTCCTACAATGAGCAGTTCTTC.

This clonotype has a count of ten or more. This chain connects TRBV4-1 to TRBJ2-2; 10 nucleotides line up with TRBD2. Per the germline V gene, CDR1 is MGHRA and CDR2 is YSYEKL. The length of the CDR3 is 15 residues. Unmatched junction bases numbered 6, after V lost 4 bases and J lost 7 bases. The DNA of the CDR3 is TGCGCCAGCAGCCTAACTAGCGGGACTGGCGGGGAGCTGTTTTTT. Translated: CASSLTSGTGGELFF.

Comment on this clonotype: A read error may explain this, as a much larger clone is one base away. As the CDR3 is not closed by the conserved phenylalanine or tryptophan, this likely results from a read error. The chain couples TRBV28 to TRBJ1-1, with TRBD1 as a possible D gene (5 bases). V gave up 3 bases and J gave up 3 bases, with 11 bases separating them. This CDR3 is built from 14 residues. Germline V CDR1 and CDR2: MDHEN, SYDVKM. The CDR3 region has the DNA TGTGCCAGCAGTTTGGGCGAAGGGGACACTGAAGCTTTCCTT. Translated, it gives CASSLGEGDTEAFL.

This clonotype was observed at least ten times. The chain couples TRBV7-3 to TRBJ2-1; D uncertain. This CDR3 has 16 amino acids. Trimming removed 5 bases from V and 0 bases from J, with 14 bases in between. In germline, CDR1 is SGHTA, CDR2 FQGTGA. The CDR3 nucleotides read TGTGCCAGCAGCAAAGGAAGCGCAAGCTCCTACAATGAGCAGTTCTTC. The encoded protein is CASSKGSASSYNEQFF.

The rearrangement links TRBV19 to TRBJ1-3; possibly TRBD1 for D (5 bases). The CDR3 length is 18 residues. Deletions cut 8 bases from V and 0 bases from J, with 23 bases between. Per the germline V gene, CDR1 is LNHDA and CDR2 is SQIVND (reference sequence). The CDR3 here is CASSAPGGRWSSGNTIYF. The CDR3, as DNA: TGTGCCAGTTCCGCCCCGGGGGGAAGATGGAGCTCTGGAAACACCATATATTTT. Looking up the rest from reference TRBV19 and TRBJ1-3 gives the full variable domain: DGGITQSPKYLFRKEGQNVTLSCEQNLNHDAMYWYRQDPGQGLRLIYYSQIVNDFQKGDIAEGYSVSREKKESFPLTVTSAQKNPTAFYLCASSAPGGRWSSGNTIYFGEGSWLTVV.

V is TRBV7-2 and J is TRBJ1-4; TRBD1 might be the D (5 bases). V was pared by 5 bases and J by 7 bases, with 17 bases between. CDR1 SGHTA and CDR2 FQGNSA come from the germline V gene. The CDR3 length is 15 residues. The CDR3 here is CASSRRRGDTEKLFF. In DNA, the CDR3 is TGTGCCAGCAGCAGACGGAGAGGGGATACTGAAAAACTGTTTTTT.

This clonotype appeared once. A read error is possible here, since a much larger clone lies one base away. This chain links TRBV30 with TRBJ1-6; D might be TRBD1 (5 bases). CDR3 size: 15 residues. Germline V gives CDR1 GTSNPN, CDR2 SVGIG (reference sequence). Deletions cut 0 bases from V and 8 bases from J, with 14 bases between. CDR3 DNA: TGTGCCTGGAGTGTACGGGAGGGGCTCTATTCACCCCTCCACTTT. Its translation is CAWSVREGLYSPLHF.